This T cell receptor beta chain emerged from a study of cytotoxic CD8 clonotypes in ibrutinib-treated CLL. Per germline, CDR1 LNHNV and CDR2 YYDKDF (reference sequence). The V and J ends lost 3 bases and 4 bases respectively, with 12 bases between them. This CDR3 comprises 14 residues. The protocol was immunoSEQ multiplex PCR, while the TCRdb copy is restricted to in-frame clones and leaves out a portion. The sample carries under 300,000 clones, about three quarters recorded once. The sequenced sample was PBMCs, obtained after 24 months of ibrutinib treatment. This clonotype originated in a human donor with chronic lymphocytic leukemia. This chain links TRBV15 with TRBJ1-1, with TRBD1 as a possible D gene (6 bases). The CDR3 region is CATSSPGVSTEAFF. CDR3 bases: TGTGCCACCAGCAGTCCAGGGGTTTCCACTGAAGCTTTCTTT.